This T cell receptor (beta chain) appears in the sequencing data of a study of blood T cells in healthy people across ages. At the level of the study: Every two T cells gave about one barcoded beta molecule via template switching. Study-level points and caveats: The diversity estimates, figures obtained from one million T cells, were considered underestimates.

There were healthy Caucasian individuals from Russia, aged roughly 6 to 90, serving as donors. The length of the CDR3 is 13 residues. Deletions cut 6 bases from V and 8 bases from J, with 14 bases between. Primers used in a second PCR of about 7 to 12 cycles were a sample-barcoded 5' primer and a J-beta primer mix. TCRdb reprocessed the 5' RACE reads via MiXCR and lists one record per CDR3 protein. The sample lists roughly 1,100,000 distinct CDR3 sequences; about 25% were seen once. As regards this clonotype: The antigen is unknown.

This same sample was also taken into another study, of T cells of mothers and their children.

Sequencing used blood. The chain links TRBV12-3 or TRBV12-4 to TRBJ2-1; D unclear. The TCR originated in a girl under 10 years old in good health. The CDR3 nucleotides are TGTGCCAGCAGCTCACCTCCCCTATATGAGCAGTTCTTC. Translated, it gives CASSSPPLYEQFF.